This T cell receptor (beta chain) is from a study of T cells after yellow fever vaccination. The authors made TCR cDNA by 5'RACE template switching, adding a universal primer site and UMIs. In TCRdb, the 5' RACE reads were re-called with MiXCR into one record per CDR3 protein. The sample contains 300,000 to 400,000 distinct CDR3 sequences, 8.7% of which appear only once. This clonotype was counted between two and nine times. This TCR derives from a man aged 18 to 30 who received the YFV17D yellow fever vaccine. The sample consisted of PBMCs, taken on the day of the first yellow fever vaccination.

CDR3 sequence reads: CASSQSGTGYSPLHF. The CDR3 DNA sequence: TGCGCCAGCAGCCAATCCGGGACAGGGTATTCACCCCTCCACTTT. The rearrangement joins TRBV4-1 to TRBJ1-6, with 9 bases that match TRBD1. Germline CDR1 reads MGHRA; CDR2 reads YSYEKL. This CDR3 has 15 amino acids. The V gene end was trimmed by 2 bases and the J gene end by 8 bases; junction bases not matched to a gene: 4.